The 10 T cell receptor beta chains below all came from one sample that was sequenced in a study of OX40 agonist ivuxolimab in advanced cancers. Sequencing used immunoSEQ multiplex PCR; TCRdb keeps in-frame clones, though not all of them. The sample holds about 19,000 clones, more than 65% seen once. The source material was CD4+ or CD8+ T cells sorted from blood, sampled in a trial of the OX40 agonist ivuxolimab. These receptors were taken from an adult with an advanced solid tumor such as melanoma, head and neck, liver or kidney cancer.

This clone appeared once. The same CDR3 is also encoded by other DNA sequences in this sample. V usage is TRBV15 and J usage is TRBJ2-1; 7 nucleotides line up with TRBD1. V was clipped by 3 bases and J by 8 bases; unmatched bases: 7. Germline values: CDR1 LNHNV, CDR2 YYDKDF (reference sequence). This CDR3 is 14 amino acids long. The CDR3 protein is CATSRRQGWDEQFF. In nucleotides, the CDR3 is TGTGCCACCAGCAGGCGACAGGGTTGGGATGAGCAGTTCTTC. Drawing the rest from reference TRBV15 and TRBJ2-1, the complete variable domain is DAMVIQNPRYQVTQFGKPVTLSCSQTLNHNVMYWYQQKSSQAPKLLFHYYDKDFNNEADTPDNFQSRRPNTSFCFLDIRSPGLGDTAMYLCATSRRQGWDEQFFGPGTRLTVL.

Here the CDR3 DNA reads TGTGCCAGCAGTGAAGCTACGGGACAGGGGGCAAAGACCCAGTACTTC. Translating gives CASSEATGQGAKTQYF. The V and J genes are TRBV2 and TRBJ2-5; the match to TRBD1 covers 12 bases. Germline V gene sequence: CDR1 SNHLY, CDR2 FYNNEI. After removal of 0 bases from V and 6 bases from J, the junction contained 5 bases not matched to a gene. The CDR3 is 16 residues long.

The chain carries TRBV29-1 and TRBJ1-1; 8 bases are shared with TRBD1. This CDR3 comprises 15 residues. V was clipped by 7 bases and J by 4 bases; unmatched bases: 14. Per the germline V gene, CDR1 is SQVTM and CDR2 is ANQGSEA. CDR3 sequence reads: CSAPNRQGPSTEAFF. CDR3 in DNA: TGCAGCGCACCGAATCGACAGGGGCCGAGCACTGAAGCTTTCTTT.

The chain links TRBV6-5 to TRBJ1-3, with TRBD1 as a possible D gene (5 bases). From germline, CDR1 is MNHEY and CDR2 SVGAGI. This CDR3 is 14 amino acids long. V lost 2 bases, J lost 1 base, and 6 bases lay in between. In DNA form, the CDR3 reads TGTGCCAGCAGTTACCAGGGATCTGGAAACACCATATATTTT. This translates into CASSYQGSGNTIYF.

In its sample, this clone was seen a few times. J is TRBJ1-5 and V is TRBV27; no clear D gene. The CDR3 is 14 residues long. The V gene lost 2 bases and the J gene lost 3 bases, with 8 bases spanning the gap. Germline assignment: CDR1 MNHEY and CDR2 SMNVEV (reference sequence). Here the CDR3 reads CASSLAGYNQPQHF. CDR3 in DNA: TGTGCCAGCAGTTTAGCAGGATACAATCAGCCCCAGCATTTT.

This clone appeared once. This chain uses TRBV5-6 with TRBJ1-2; D might be TRBD1 (5 bases). The CDR3 length is 12 residues. V dropped 4 bases and J dropped 12 bases, with 16 bases sitting between them. CDR1 is SGHDT and CDR2 is YYEEEE in the germline V gene. This CDR3 reads CASSPGTEAHTF. CDR3 nucleotides: TGTGCCAGCAGCCCTGGGACGGAGGCTCACACCTTC. Based on the CDR3 plus reference TRBV5-6 and TRBJ1-2, the full variable domain is DAGVTQSPTHLIKTRGQQVTLRCSPKSGHDTVSWYQQALGQGPQFIFQYYEEEERQRGNFPDRFSGHQFPNYSSELNVNALLLGDSALYLCASSPGTEAHTFGSGTRLTVV.

The V and J genes are TRBV4-3 and TRBJ2-1; D is perhaps TRBD2 (5 bases). CDR1 is LGHNA and CDR2 is YSLEER in the germline V gene. This CDR3 has 15 amino acids. Trimming stripped 0 bases from V and 12 bases from J, with 18 bases between. This chain's CDR3 is CASSQDRQALEGQFF. The CDR3 DNA reads as TGCGCCAGCAGCCAAGATAGGCAGGCCCTAGAGGGGCAGTTCTTC.

V gene TRBV7-8 combines with J gene TRBJ1-2; TRBD1 aligns across 7 bases. CDR3 size: 13 residues. V lost 4 bases and J lost 4; bases outside the gene matches: 3. Germline assignment: CDR1 SGHVS and CDR2 FQNEAQ. Here the CDR3 DNA reads TGTGCCAGCAGCTCCGGGACAGCCTATGGCTACACCTTC. Translating gives CASSSGTAYGYTF.

Worth noting for this clone: One junction end does not reproduce the germline sequence, and a read error may be involved. The chain carries TRBV7-2 and TRBJ2-1; D uncertain. CDR1 and CDR2 (germline): SGHTA, FQGNSA. The CDR3 length is 14 residues. The CDR3 loop is CASSPGASFNEQFF. The CDR3 DNA sequence: TGTGCCAGCAGCCCCGGTGCCTCCTTCAATGAGCAGTTCTTC. The whole variable domain, remainder taken from reference TRBV7-2 and TRBJ2-1, is GAGVSQSPSNKVTEKGKDVELRCDPISGHTALYWYRQSLGQGLEFLIYFQGNSAPDKSGLPSDRFSAERTGGSVSTLTIQRTQQEDSAVYLCASSPGASFNEQFFGPGTRLTVL.

The CDR3 is CASSATSNGQLSNQPQHF. DNA for the CDR3: TGTGCCAGCAGCGCCACAAGTAATGGGCAGCTTAGCAATCAGCCCCAGCATTTT. This sequence joins TRBV7-9 and TRBJ1-5; the D is unclear. V lost 5 bases, J lost 0 bases, and 20 bases lay in between. The CDR3 extends over 18 amino acids. The germline V gene encodes CDR1 SEHNR and CDR2 FQNEAQ (reference sequence).